This entry features one T cell receptor (beta chain) sequence. Its antigen target is currently unknown. Per-nucleotide qualities are absent, and no much larger clonotype sits a single base away. Participants in the prospective study were enrolled through a virtual design, were aged about 18 to 100 years, and lived in roughly 25 United States geographic areas. To assign participants to cohorts, the prospective study relied on clinical history that participants themselves reported in a screening survey and a study questionnaire. ImmuneRACE Cohort 3 recovered participants were defined by two consecutive negative NP/OP PCR tests, healthcare professional clearance, or symptom resolution. Each participant in the prospective study had whole blood, serum and a nasopharyngeal or oropharyngeal swab collected by mobile phlebotomists. Over an approximately 2-month period, participants in the prospective study had the option of providing additional blood draws and questionnaires. Blood samples from the prospective study were shipped frozen or at room temperature prior to DNA extraction.

The junction carries 13 bases between V and J, which are trimmed by 3 bases and 1 base respectively. Including cysteine and phenylalanine, the CDR3 has 16 amino acids. The sequence is cut down to CDR3 DNA, 48 bases in frame from base 1. As encoded in the germline V gene, CDR1 is KGHDR while CDR2 is SFDVKD. This sample is drawn from a study of blood T cell repertoires in COVID-19 (dated by TCRdb to 2018 to 2020). For context, the study as a whole: Samples covering the acute and convalescent phases of COVID-19 were provided by collaborators in the United States, Italy and Spain. The prospective study material was composed of cDNA or gDNA derived from T cells, B-cell-depleted T cells, or PBMCs. Deeply sampled blood TCRbeta repertoires from subjects exposed to, actively infected with, or recovered from COVID-19 were included in the dataset. The repertoires were released in a freely available public database meant as a resource for research on the immune response to SARS-CoV-2. Samples came from the ongoing ImmuneRACE study (first 160 participants) plus 1,254 subjects from 6 global collaborators. A de-identified subject ID, COVID-19 status, age in years and sex were almost always included in the sample metadata. Where HLA class I and class II types were available, the types were taken from metadata supplied by the sample provider, not from assay-based typing. On the study overall, not on this receptor specifically: Clinical and demographic metadata were provided uncurated, with the amount varying by source and participant.

TCRbeta CDR3 regions were amplified from genomic DNA by means of the immunoSEQ Assay, a bias-controlled multiplex PCR. The source study handled its data this way. The number of nucleated cells in each sample was estimated from the amplification of reference gene primers within the assay. To quantify the absolute abundance of each unique TCRbeta CDR3 rearrangement, sequence reads were collapsed and filtered. For each sample, productive Simpson clonality was calculated as the square root of Simpson's diversity index across productive rearrangements. Not all clones reach the TCRdb copy of this immuneACCESS table, which keeps in-frame sequences only. Checked studies attribute under half of the gap to unresolved V genes and leave the rest unexplained. That table furnishes V, J and clone size, whereas the DNA furnished D and trimming. For this sample there are under 300,000 clones; 65% to 90% appear just once. The ten largest clones capture around 16% of the sample.

This TCR was recovered from a man between 18 and 35 years old who had recovered from COVID-19. The specimen sequenced was PBMCs or T cells enriched from blood (not recorded which). The rearranged segments are TRBV24-1 and TRBJ2-3; too little of a D gene remains to name it. CDR3 sequence: CATSDIMRTGTDTQYF. The nucleotides read TGTGCCACCAGTGATATAATGAGAACGGGCACAGATACGCAGTATTTT.